The 28 T cell receptor beta chains below were found in one sample sequenced in a study of blood T cell repertoires in COVID-19. The protocol was immunoSEQ multiplex PCR, while the TCRdb copy is restricted to in-frame clones and leaves out a portion. The sample yields roughly 130,000 clones, around three quarters seen once. The sample consisted of peripheral blood. The receptors were sampled from a man between 60 and 75 years old with active or convalescent COVID-19.

This clone has a single count. The chain employs TRBV2 and TRBJ2-1; possible D gene TRBD2, 6 bases. This CDR3 is built from 15 residues. Germline V gives CDR1 SNHLY, CDR2 FYNNEI. V lost 7 bases to trimming and J lost 0 bases, with 13 bases between them. CDR3 amino acids: CASTGPAGSYNEQFF. The CDR3 nucleotides read TGTGCCAGCACCGGCCCAGCGGGCTCCTACAATGAGCAGTTCTTC.

J is TRBJ2-7 and V is TRBV3-1 (or the pseudogene TRBV3-2); 13 bases are a match to TRBD2. The CDR3 totals 15 residues. The germline V gene has CDR1 LGHDT and CDR2 YNNKEL (reference sequence). V shed 6 bases, J shed 3 bases, and the junction held 5 bases outside the gene matches. The CDR3 DNA reads TGTGCCAGCAGGCCTGGACTAGCGGGAGTCTACGAGCAGTACTTC. It codes for CASRPGLAGVYEQYF.

V usage is TRBV14 and J usage is TRBJ2-1; 8 bases map to TRBD1. Trimming removed 6 bases from V and 1 base from J; junction bases left unmatched: 8. CDR3 size: 16 residues. CDR1 and CDR2 from the germline V gene are SGHDN and FVKESK. The CDR3 DNA sequence: TGTGCCAGCAGTCCCCAGGGGGCGGGATCCTACAATGAGCAGTTCTTC. This translates into CASSPQGAGSYNEQFF.

The chain is built from TRBV10-2 and TRBJ2-1; D is possibly TRBD2 (5 bases). Germline V CDR1 and CDR2: WSHSY, SAAADI. The CDR3 sequence is 13 residues long. V was shortened by 7 bases and J by 7 bases, with 14 bases between the two germline ends. CDR3 coding DNA: TGCGCCAGCACCGAACGGGGAGATAATGAGCAGTTCTTC. Translated: CASTERGDNEQFF.

The chain employs TRBV7-2 and TRBJ1-5; D may be TRBD1 (6 bases). V gave up 2 bases and J gave up 1 base, with 12 bases separating them. Per germline, CDR1 SGHTA and CDR2 FQGNSA. The CDR3 has 16 amino acids. CDR3: CASSLNGGLSNQPQHF. The CDR3 DNA sequence: TGTGCCAGCAGCTTAAATGGGGGCTTAAGCAATCAGCCCCAGCATTTT.

This sequence joins TRBV5-1 and TRBJ2-3; D possibly corresponds to TRBD1 (6 bases). The V end lost 4 bases, the J end lost 5 bases, and 8 bases lay between the germline ends. This CDR3 is built from 12 residues. The germline V gene has CDR1 SGHRS and CDR2 YFSETQ. The CDR3 bases are TGCGCCAGCAGCCCACAGGGAGATACGCAGTATTTT. It translates to CASSPQGDTQYF.

V usage is TRBV7-9 and J usage is TRBJ2-2, with 9 bases fitting TRBD1. CDR3 length: 15 amino acids. The V gene's germline CDR1 is SEHNR and CDR2 FQNEAQ (reference sequence). V shed 5 bases and J 6 bases; nucleotides not matched to a gene: 7. The CDR3 DNA sequence: TGTGCCAGCAGCGCCGGGACAGGGTGGTCCGGGGAGCTGTTTTTT. Translation gives CASSAGTGWSGELFF.

The chain has TRBV6-2 or TRBV6-3 and TRBJ1-1, with 9 nucleotides matching TRBD1. This CDR3 is 15 amino acids long. The V and J ends lost 4 bases and 2 bases, in that order; junction bases with no gene match: 5. Per germline, CDR1 MNHEY and CDR2 SVGEGT. This CDR3 reads CASSSGQGLNTEAFF. The CDR3 coding sequence is TGTGCCAGCAGTTCGGGACAGGGCCTTAACACTGAAGCTTTCTTT.

This clone was detected a few times. This chain links TRBV6-6 with TRBJ2-1, with no clear D. With 6 bases removed from V and 6 bases from J, the gap between germline ends came to 18 bases. Germline loops: CDR1 MNHNY, CDR2 SVGAGI (reference sequence). This CDR3 region has 15 residues. The CDR3 DNA sequence: TGTGCCAGCAGCCGCGACCCAACAGCTATCAATGAGCAGTTCTTC. This codes for CASSRDPTAINEQFF.

The genes are TRBV3-1 (or the pseudogene TRBV3-2) and TRBJ1-5; D is unresolved. V dropped 6 bases and J dropped 4 bases, with 16 bases sitting between them. The CDR3 consists of 15 residues. Germline V gene sequence: CDR1 LGHDT, CDR2 YNNKEL (reference sequence). The CDR3 here is CASSPGSSGNQPQHF. For the CDR3, the DNA is TGTGCCAGCAGTCCTGGCAGTAGCGGGAATCAGCCCCAGCATTTT.

This clone was seen only a few times. This chain connects TRBV29-1 to TRBJ2-5; possible D gene TRBD1, 5 bases. The V and J ends lost 5 bases and 7 bases respectively, with 17 bases between them. This CDR3 comprises 13 residues. Germline lookup yields CDR1 SQVTM and CDR2 ANQGSEA. This chain's CDR3 is CSVCIGQGGTQYF. The DNA for the CDR3 is TGCAGCGTTTGCATAGGGCAGGGCGGGACCCAGTACTTC.

This clone has ten or more counts. The CDR3, as DNA: TGTGCCAGCAGTCAAATCTCTGGGGCCAACGTCCTGACTTTC. This sequence encodes CASSQISGANVLTF. The V call is TRBV28, the J call TRBJ2-6; D gene uncertain. V was cut by 5 bases and J by 0 bases, with 5 bases left in between. The CDR3 has 14 residues. CDR1 is MDHEN and CDR2 is SYDVKM in the germline V gene. The whole variable domain, filled in from reference TRBV28 and TRBJ2-6, reads DVKVTQSSRYLVKRTGEKVFLECVQDMDHENMFWYRQDPGLGLRLIYFSYDVKMKEKGDIPEGYSVSREKKERFSLILESASTNQTSMYLCASSQISGANVLTFGAGSRLTVL.

This chain links TRBV18 with TRBJ1-1; D ambiguous. Trimming took off 1 base at V and 1 base at J, with 4 bases between the two ends. This CDR3 region has 13 residues. Per the germline V gene, CDR1 is KGHSH and CDR2 is LQKENI. The CDR3 nucleotides are TGTGCCAGCTCACCACTCTCGAACACTGAAGCTTTCTTT. It encodes CASSPLSNTEAFF.

The J gene is TRBJ2-3, the V gene TRBV7-9; D might be TRBD2 (5 bases). This CDR3 contains 13 residues. The germline gives CDR1 SEHNR, CDR2 FQNEAQ (reference sequence). V gave up 5 bases and J gave up 4 bases, with 10 bases separating them. In DNA, the CDR3 is TGTGCCAGCAGCCCGACCGGGGCAGATACGCAGTATTTT. It encodes CASSPTGADTQYF.

The V and J genes are TRBV28 and TRBJ2-7; TRBD1 is a possible D gene (6 bases). Trimming left V 4 bases short and J 5 bases short, with 18 bases between. Germline loops: CDR1 MDHEN, CDR2 SYDVKM. The CDR3 is made up of 15 amino acids. The CDR3 is CASSSYSSGAHEQYF. For the CDR3, the DNA is TGTGCCAGCAGTTCATACAGTTCAGGGGCCCACGAGCAGTACTTC. The full variable domain, in which reference TRBV28 and TRBJ2-7 provide the parts outside the CDR3, is DVKVTQSSRYLVKRTGEKVFLECVQDMDHENMFWYRQDPGLGLRLIYFSYDVKMKEKGDIPEGYSVSREKKERFSLILESASTNQTSMYLCASSSYSSGAHEQYFGPGTRLTVT.

The rearrangement uses TRBV19 and TRBJ1-5, with D unclear. This CDR3 is 12 amino acids long. Trimming left V 6 bases short and J 11 bases short, with 14 bases between. Germline CDR1 and CDR2: LNHDA and SQIVND (reference sequence). Written as DNA, the CDR3 is TGTGCCAGTAGCGCCCTTTCCCGAGCCCAGCATTTT. It is translated as CASSALSRAQHF.

The chain uses TRBV28 and TRBJ1-2; a weak D match, TRBD1 (5 bases). The V gene's germline CDR1 is MDHEN and CDR2 SYDVKM. The CDR3 spans 13 residues. The V end was cut by 2 bases, the J end by 6 bases, with 10 bases between. As DNA, the CDR3 is TGTGCCAGCAGTTTACTGGACATCCATGGCTACACCTTC. It encodes CASSLLDIHGYTF.

This clone was observed a single time. CDR3 amino acids: CASSLVGGDKAFYEQYF. In DNA form, the CDR3 reads TGCGCCAGCAGCTTGGTTGGGGGGGACAAGGCCTTCTACGAGCAGTACTTC. The chain has TRBV5-1 and TRBJ2-7, with D possibly matching TRBD2 (7 bases). Germline CDR1 is SGHRS and CDR2 is YFSETQ. This CDR3 has 17 amino acids. Trimming cost V 0 bases and J 3 bases, with 19 bases left between them.

The V gene is TRBV7-3, the J gene TRBJ1-2; 8 positions match TRBD1. Germline lookup yields CDR1 SGHTA and CDR2 FQGTGA. The ends lost 6 bases at V and 2 bases at J; junction bases unmatched: 5. The CDR3 consists of 14 residues. This chain's CDR3 is CASRSAGGNYGYTF. The CDR3 DNA sequence: TGTGCCAGCAGGTCGGCAGGGGGCAACTATGGCTACACCTTC.

This clone was counted a single time. This chain connects TRBV5-1 to TRBJ1-2, with unresolved D. The CDR3 totals 13 residues. The V end lost 0 bases, the J end lost 8 bases, and 11 bases lay between the germline ends. CDR1 and CDR2 (germline): SGHRS, YFSETQ. The DNA for the CDR3 is TGCGCCAGCAGCTTGGACGGGGTGAGCGGCTACACCTTC. Translating it yields CASSLDGVSGYTF.

This chain connects TRBV27 to TRBJ2-1; TRBD2 agrees at 16 bases. Germline CDR1 MNHEY, CDR2 SMNVEV (reference sequence). This CDR3 is 18 amino acids long. V lost 0 bases to trimming and J lost 4 bases; unmatched junction nucleotides: 3. The CDR3 sequence: CASSLSGTSGRAYNEQFF. The CDR3 coding sequence is TGTGCCAGCAGTTTATCTGGGACTAGCGGGAGGGCGTACAATGAGCAGTTCTTC.

V gene TRBV2 combines with J gene TRBJ2-1, with D tentatively TRBD2 (5 bases). In germline, CDR1 is SNHLY, CDR2 FYNNEI. CDR3 length: 15 residues. Trimming pared 1 base from V and 0 bases from J, leaving 7 bases between. As DNA, the CDR3 is TGTGCCAGCAGTGAAGATCGGGGCTCCTACAATGAGCAGTTCTTC. It codes for CASSEDRGSYNEQFF.

J is TRBJ2-3 and V is TRBV27, with D perhaps TRBD2 (6 bases). Germline-derived CDR1 and CDR2 are MNHEY and SMNVEV (reference sequence). There are 14 residues in the CDR3. As DNA, the CDR3 is TGTGCAAGCTGGGAACGGGAGAGCACAGATACGCAGTATTTT. It encodes CASWERESTDTQYF.

The chain links TRBV6-2 or TRBV6-3 to TRBJ1-1; TRBD1 matches 9 bases. This CDR3 region has 13 residues. J gave up 7 bases and V 6 bases, and 6 bases lay outside the gene matches. Germline V gene sequence: CDR1 MNHEY, CDR2 SVGEGT. The chain's CDR3 is CASSGQGTSEAFF. CDR3 nucleotide sequence: TGTGCCAGCAGCGGACAGGGGACTAGTGAAGCTTTCTTT.

The chain links TRBV7-8 to TRBJ2-1; 9 bases are a match to TRBD2. CDR3 length equals 16 residues. V dropped 6 bases and J dropped 14; count of bases not matched to a gene: 20. Germline V gene lookup returns CDR1 SGHVS and CDR2 FQNEAQ. The CDR3 sequence: CASSPTLTGTSWGKFF. For the CDR3, the DNA is TGTGCCAGCAGTCCTACCCTCACCGGGACTAGCTGGGGGAAGTTCTTC. The full variable domain, in which reference TRBV7-8 and TRBJ2-1 provide the parts outside the CDR3, is GAGVSQSPRYKVAKRGQDVALRCDPISGHVSLFWYQQALGQGPEFLTYFQNEAQLDKSGLPSDRFFAERPEGSVSTLKIQRTQQEDSAVYLCASSPTLTGTSWGKFFGPGTRLTVL.

This clone appeared a few times. The gene calls are TRBV5-1 and TRBJ1-1; 7 bases map to TRBD1. The CDR3 runs to 13 residues. CDR1 SGHRS and CDR2 YFSETQ come from the germline V gene. The ends lost 4 bases at V and 11 bases at J; junction bases unmatched: 11. CDR3 nucleotides: TGCGCCAGCAGCCCGGGACAGCCTACTTTGGCTTTCTTT. Translation gives CASSPGQPTLAFF.

This clone was observed a handful of times. The chain recombines TRBV2 with TRBJ2-3; maybe TRBD2 (5 bases). The CDR3 has 15 amino acids. Per the germline V gene, CDR1 is SNHLY and CDR2 is FYNNEI. Trimming stripped 4 bases from V and 2 bases from J, with 13 bases between. CDR3 in amino acids: CASSAQRPITDTQYF. DNA of the CDR3: TGTGCCAGCAGTGCGCAGCGGCCCATCACAGATACGCAGTATTTT. Complete variable domain (other parts from reference TRBV2 and TRBJ2-3): EPEVTQTPSHQVTQMGQEVILRCVPISNHLYFYWYRQILGQKVEFLVSFYNNEISEKSEIFDDQFSVERPDGSNFTLKIRSTKLEDSAMYFCASSAQRPITDTQYFGPGTRLTVL.

The chain carries TRBV21-1 and TRBJ1-5; the table's D call of TRBD1 was not tested on the DNA. TRBV21-1 is given as a pseudogene. The CDR3 contains 18 residues. CDR3 nucleotides: TGTGCCAGCAGCAAAGCCATACGGGACAGGGATAGCAATCAGCCCCAGCATTTT. This encodes CASSKAIRDRDSNQPQHF.